This is a list of T cell receptor beta chains from one sample in a study of T cells in Graves' hyperthyroidism and ophthalmopathy. TCRdb processed the multiplex PCR reads anew with MiXCR; each CDR3 protein has one entry. The sample holds hundreds of thousands of distinct CDR3 sequences; under 45% are singletons and the top ten take less than 35%. The sequenced material came from blood. Receptors originate from a woman between 35 and 50 years old with Graves' hyperthyroidism. The CDR3 runs from the conserved cysteine through the conserved F or W. D genes are given only for firm matches. Clone size is not always given. Where it is, it says once, few, many or a class for expanded clones.

14 TRBJ1-4 many TRBV2 TRBD1 TGTGCCAGCAGTCTAGACAGGGTCCGGGAAAAACTGTTTTTT CASSLDRVREKLFF
15 TRBJ1-6 many TRBV4-3 TRBD1 TGCGCCAGCAGCCAACAAGGGACAGCCAATTCACCCCTCCACTTT CASSQQGTANSPLHF
16 TRBJ1-5 many TRBV25-1 TRBD1 TGTGCCAGCAGTGAAGGGGGACAGGGACCGTTTCGGCCCCAGCATTTT CASSEGGQGPFRPQHF
13 TRBJ1-2 . TRBV28 . TGTGCCAGCAGTTTTTTTCAGGGGTATGGCTACACCTTC CASSFFQGYGYTF
16 TRBJ1-3 few TRBV12-3/TRBV12-4 TRBD1 TGTGCCAGCAGTTCGACGACAGGGCCCAGCGAAAACACCATATATTTT CASSSTTGPSENTIYF
14 TRBJ2-7 . TRBV24-1 TRBD1 TGTGCCACCGCCGGGACAGTTACAGACTACGAGCAGTACTTC CATAGTVTDYEQYF
13 TRBJ1-1 many TRBV2 . TGTGCCAGCAGTGAATTAGGGAGGGACCTAGGTATCTTT CASSELGRDLGIF
16 TRBJ2-7 many TRBV4-1 . TGCGCCAGCAGCCAAGAGGAAACCCCCAAAGTCTACGAGCAGTACTTC CASSQEETPKVYEQYF
14 TRBJ1-3 . TRBV10-2 TRBD1 TGCGCCAGCAGCGGACAGGGTGGTGGAAACACCATATATTTT CASSGQGGGNTIYF
12 TRBJ1-1 . TRBV6-5 . TGTGCCATCAGTTACGGTGACACTGAAGCTTTCTTT CAISYGDTEAFF
13 TRBJ1-1 many TRBV29-1 . TGCAGCGTTGATGGCAGGGGTCATACTGAAGCTTTCTTT CSVDGRGHTEAFF
15 TRBJ1-3 many TRBV28 TRBD1 TGTGCCAGCAGTCCGGGACAGCTAACTGGAAACACCATATATTTT CASSPGQLTGNTIYF
15 TRBJ2-2 . TRBV24-1 . TGTGCCACCAGTGATCCCGGGCCCTTCACCGGGGAGCTGTTTTTT CATSDPGPFTGELFF
15 TRBJ2-7 . TRBV7-7 TRBD2 TGTGCCAGCAGCTTAGAAAGCGGGGGCTACAATGAGCAGTACTTC CASSLESGGYNEQYF
14 TRBJ2-7 few TRBV7-9 . TGCGCCAGCAGCCCCAACAAACACGGTTACGAGCAGTACTTC CASSPNKHGYEQYF
14 TRBJ1-1 . TRBV4-3 . TGCGCCAGCAGCCAAGTAGACGGGGGGACTGAAGCTTTCTTT CASSQVDGGTEAFF
14 TRBJ1-5 . TRBV19 . TGTGCCAGTACCTTGACTGGGGGGGATCAGCCCCAGCATTTT CASTLTGGDQPQHF
12 TRBJ2-4 few TRBV29-1 . TGCAGCGTTGAAGGGGATGAGAACATTCAGTACTTC CSVEGDENIQYF
14 TRBJ2-5 many TRBV12-3/TRBV12-4 TRBD1 TGTGCCAGCAGCCGGGACAGGGTAGGAGAGACCCAGTACTTC CASSRDRVGETQYF
16 TRBJ2-7 . TRBV20-1 TRBD2 TGCAGTGCTAGATCCTCGATCGGCGGGGGGGCCGGCGAGCAGCACTTC CSARSSIGGGAGEQHF
13 TRBJ1-2 . TRBV6-7 TRBD1 TGTGCCAGCACCATCGGGACAGGCGGTGGCTACACCTTC CASTIGTGGGYTF
14 TRBJ2-5 . TRBV6-6 . TGTGCCAGCGGGACAGCGGGAGTAGTGGAGACCCAGTACTTC CASGTAGVVETQYF
13 TRBJ1-4 . TRBV7-2 . TGTGCCAGCAGCTTTCGGGACCCAGAAAAACTGTTTTTT CASSFRDPEKLFF
12 TRBJ1-2 . TRBV29-1 . TGCAGCGTGGGGGGGCTAAGATATGGCTACACCTTC CSVGGLRYGYTF
15 TRBJ1-5 many TRBV2 . TGTGCCAGCAGTGACCCCAGGGACGGCAATCAGCCCCAGCATTTT CASSDPRDGNQPQHF
12 TRBJ1-5 many TRBV10-3 . TGTGCCATCAGTGAAGCCAGCCAGCCCCAGCATTTT CAISEASQPQHF
14 TRBJ1-4 many TRBV20-1 . TGCAGTGCTAAGAGGGGAGGGGGGGATGAAAAACTGTTTTTT CSAKRGGGDEKLFF
13 TRBJ1-1 few TRBV11-2 . TGTGCCAGCAGCTCGGACGGAAAGACTGAAGCTTTCTTT CASSSDGKTEAFF
13 TRBJ2-6 many TRBV29-1 . TGCAGCGCCCAGGGATCAGGGGCCAACGTCCTGACTTTC CSAQGSGANVLTF
13 TRBJ2-7 . TRBV4-2 . TGTGCCAGCAGCTCCGACCTTTCCTACGAGCAGTACTTC CASSSDLSYEQYF
14 TRBJ2-7 . TRBV24-1 TRBD2 TGTGCCACCGCGACTAGCGGGGGGGCCGCTAGGCAGTACTTC CATATSGGAARQYF
14 TRBJ1-6 . TRBV3-1 . TGTGCCAGCAGCCAGGACGCAGGGAATTCACCCCTCCACTTT CASSQDAGNSPLHF
14 TRBJ1-1 . TRBV2 . TGTGCCAGCAGTCCCCACGGGGTTTCCACTGAAGCTTTCTTT CASSPHGVSTEAFF
14 TRBJ1-1 . TRBV10-3 . TGTGCCATCAGTGAGGCGGGGGGACTCGGTGAAGCTTTCTTT CAISEAGGLGEAFF
11 TRBJ2-3 . TRBV6-1 TRBD1 TGTGCCGCACAGGGGGCAGATACGCAGTATTTT CAAQGADTQYF
14 TRBJ2-6 . TRBV7-3 . TGTGCCAGCAGCTTAACGGGCGGGGTCAACGTCCTGACTTTC CASSLTGGVNVLTF
14 TRBJ2-7 few TRBV27 . TGTGCCAGCAACCCAGCGGGTCCCTCCTACGAGCAGTACTTC CASNPAGPSYEQYF
16 TRBJ2-2 . TRBV10-3 . TGTGCCATCAGTGCTAAGACTGACTCTATATCGGGGGAGCTGTTTTTT CAISAKTDSISGELFF
11 TRBJ1-6 many TRBV20-1 . TGCAGTGCTAGCAGTCCGGAGGCCCTCCACTTT CSASSPEALHF
11 TRBJ2-5 . TRBV24-1 . TGTGCCACCAGTGCGGCAGGGTCCCAGTACTTC CATSAAGSQYF
15 TRBJ2-7 . TRBV2 TRBD2 TGTGCCAGCAGTGACCCGGGACTAGACTCCTACGAGCAGTACTTC CASSDPGLDSYEQYF
15 TRBJ2-7 few TRBV28 TRBD2 TGTGCCAGCTCTCCCCCGGGAGGTTCCTCCTACGAGCAGTACTTC CASSPPGGSSYEQYF
15 TRBJ1-1 few TRBV5-4 TRBD1 TGTGCCAGCAGCGCGGACAGGGCTATGAACACTGAAGCTTTCTTT CASSADRAMNTEAFF
12 TRBJ1-2 many TRBV19 . TGTGCCAGTAGCCCTACTCAAGGAAGGGGCCACTTC CASSPTQGRGHF
14 TRBJ2-2 once TRBV10-3 . TGTGCCATCAGTCCCGACAGGATGACCGGGGAGCTGTTTTTT CAISPDRMTGELFF
14 TRBJ2-1 few TRBV7-2 . TGTGCCAGCAGCTTAAATGTACGGCGCAATGAGCAGTTCTTC CASSLNVRRNEQFF
11 TRBJ2-5 . TRBV6-2/TRBV6-3 . TGTGCCAGCAGTTACCAGGAGGCCCAGTACTTC CASSYQEAQYF
15 TRBJ2-7 many TRBV7-9 TRBD2 TGTGCCAGCAGGTCTCGGAGCGGGGCTGGGGACGAGCAGTACTTC CASRSRSGAGDEQYF
13 TRBJ1-2 many TRBV5-4 TRBD1 TGTGCCAGCAGCCGACAGGGGGTCTATGGCTACACCTTC CASSRQGVYGYTF